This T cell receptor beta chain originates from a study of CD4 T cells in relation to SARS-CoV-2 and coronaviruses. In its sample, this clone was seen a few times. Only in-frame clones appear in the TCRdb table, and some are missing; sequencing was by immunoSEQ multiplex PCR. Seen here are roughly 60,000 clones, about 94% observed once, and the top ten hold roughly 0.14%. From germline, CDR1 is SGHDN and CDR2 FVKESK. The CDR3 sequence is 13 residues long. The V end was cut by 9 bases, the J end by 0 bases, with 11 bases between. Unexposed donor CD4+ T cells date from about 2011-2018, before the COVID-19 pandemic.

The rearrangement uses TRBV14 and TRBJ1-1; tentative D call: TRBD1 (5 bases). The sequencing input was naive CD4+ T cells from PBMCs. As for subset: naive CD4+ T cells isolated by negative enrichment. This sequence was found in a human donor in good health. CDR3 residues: CASRDGVNTEAFF. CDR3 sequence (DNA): TGTGCCAGTCGGGACGGGGTGAACACTGAAGCTTTCTTT.